Listed below are T cell receptor beta chains from one sample, sequenced in a study of T-cell memory formation after mild COVID-19. TCRdb itself ran the 5' RACE reads through MiXCR, one entry per CDR3 protein. The sample carries about 350,000 distinct CDR3 sequences, 20% to 25% recorded once. Source material: PBMCs or a T cell subset sorted from them (not recorded which). The receptors here all came from a man between 18 and 35 years old who had mild COVID-19 (a few samples of this study predate the infection). Cell type and time point are not known. Both conserved end residues are part of each CDR3. D genes are given only for firm matches. For some rows the clone size is stated as once, few or many, or as a class when expanded; others skip it.

clone size	CDR3 length	V gene	J gene	D gene	CDR3 protein	CDR3 DNA
many	14	TRBV12-3/TRBV12-4	TRBJ2-7	NA	CASSLGTSTYEQYF	TGTGCCAGCAGTTTAGGGACCAGCACCTACGAGCAGTACTTC
NA	12	TRBV6-2/TRBV6-3	TRBJ2-7	NA	CASGLGIYEQYF	TGTGCCAGCGGACTGGGGATCTACGAGCAGTACTTC
NA	14	TRBV12-3/TRBV12-4	TRBJ1-3	NA	CASSFRDIGNTIYF	TGTGCCAGCAGTTTCCGGGACATCGGAAACACCATATATTTT
NA	14	TRBV7-9	TRBJ1-2	NA	CASRQSTGFYGYTF	TGTGCCAGCAGGCAGTCCACAGGCTTCTATGGCTACACCTTC
NA	11	TRBV7-9	TRBJ1-2	NA	CASSADFVHTF	TGTGCCAGCAGCGCCGATTTCGTCCACACCTTC
NA	12	TRBV4-1	TRBJ1-5	NA	CASSQEGYAQHF	TGCGCCAGCAGCCAAGAGGGGTACGCCCAGCATTTT
few	15	TRBV6-6	TRBJ1-4	TRBD1	CASSSFGTGVEKLFF	TGTGCCAGCAGTTCTTTCGGGACAGGGGTCGAAAAACTGTTTTTT
NA	14	TRBV6-6	TRBJ2-2	NA	CASRRHLNTGELFF	TGTGCCAGCAGGCGGCATTTGAACACCGGGGAGCTGTTTTTT
NA	16	TRBV7-9	TRBJ2-7	TRBD2	CASSSQGLAEPYEQYF	TGTGCCAGCAGTTCTCAGGGACTAGCGGAACCCTACGAGCAGTACTTC
NA	12	TRBV6-5	TRBJ1-1	NA	CASIRGNTEAFF	TGTGCCAGCATTAGGGGGAACACTGAAGCTTTCTTT
NA	14	TRBV28	TRBJ2-1	NA	CASNRGFGYNEQFF	TGTGCCAGCAATCGAGGCTTCGGGTACAATGAGCAGTTCTTC
few	15	TRBV28	TRBJ1-2	NA	CASSQIEDGFHGYTF	TGTGCCAGCAGTCAAATCGAGGACGGCTTTCATGGCTACACCTTC
few	15	TRBV18	TRBJ2-3	NA	CASSPLTGITDTQYF	TGTGCCAGCTCACCGTTGACGGGTATCACAGATACGCAGTATTTT
few	17	TRBV4-3	TRBJ2-3	NA	CASSQVGGFASTDTQYF	TGCGCCAGCAGCCAAGTCGGCGGGTTCGCTAGCACAGATACGCAGTATTTT
few	19	TRBV5-1	TRBJ2-6	TRBD1	CASSLDPTGGGSGANVLTF	TGCGCCAGCAGCTTGGACCCGACAGGGGGAGGCTCTGGGGCCAACGTCCTGACTTTC
NA	16	TRBV19	TRBJ2-2	TRBD2	CASRQLAGGLTGELFF	TGTGCCAGTAGGCAGCTGGCGGGGGGACTAACCGGGGAGCTGTTTTTT
NA	15	TRBV11-2	TRBJ2-5	NA	CAGSRDRQPMETQYF	TGTGCCGGCTCAAGGGATCGACAGCCGATGGAGACCCAGTACTTC
many	16	TRBV10-3	TRBJ2-7	NA	CAISESAQVSSYEQYF	TGTGCCATCAGTGAGTCGGCGCAGGTCAGCTCCTACGAGCAGTACTTC
NA	15	TRBV7-2	TRBJ2-3	NA	CASSLGAERTDTQYF	TGTGCCAGCAGCTTAGGGGCGGAGCGCACAGATACGCAGTATTTT
few	16	TRBV6-5	TRBJ2-5	TRBD1	CASSYADRRGSETQYF	TGTGCCAGCAGTTACGCGGACAGGCGAGGGTCGGAGACCCAGTACTTC
few	13	TRBV20-1	TRBJ1-1	NA	CSEVGQGYTEAFF	TGCAGTGAGGTGGGGCAGGGGTACACTGAAGCTTTCTTT
NA	14	TRBV9	TRBJ2-3	NA	CASSVGGRTDTQYF	TGTGCCAGCAGCGTAGGCGGCCGCACAGATACGCAGTATTTT
few	13	TRBV5-1	TRBJ2-1	NA	CASSEGVHNEQFF	TGCGCCAGCTCGGAGGGGGTTCACAATGAGCAGTTCTTC
NA	16	TRBV9	TRBJ1-1	NA	CASGPRGGGENTEAFF	TGTGCCAGCGGGCCCCGTGGGGGGGGCGAGAACACTGAAGCTTTCTTT
few	14	TRBV4-3	TRBJ1-1	TRBD1	CASSQTGGGTEAFF	TGCGCCAGCAGCCAGACAGGGGGAGGGACAGAAGCTTTCTTT
NA	14	TRBV6-5	TRBJ2-7	TRBD2	CASRRVTSTYEQYF	TGTGCCAGCCGAAGGGTGACTAGCACGTACGAGCAGTACTTC
NA	16	TRBV15	TRBJ2-3	TRBD2	CATSRDKLAGTDTQYF	TGTGCCACCAGCAGAGACAAACTAGCGGGGACAGATACGCAGTATTTT
NA	15	TRBV27	TRBJ2-5	NA	CASSRLWTTKETQYF	TGTGCCAGCAGTCGTTTGTGGACTACCAAAGAGACCCAGTACTTC
NA	13	TRBV20-1	TRBJ2-7	NA	CSASYSASYEQYF	TGCAGTGCTAGTTATTCAGCTTCCTACGAGCAGTACTTC
NA	15	TRBV10-3	TRBJ1-1	NA	CAISEFRGLNTEAFF	TGTGCCATCAGTGAGTTTCGGGGGTTGAACACTGAAGCTTTCTTT
few	13	TRBV2	TRBJ1-5	NA	CASSGTETQPQHF	TGTGCCAGCAGTGGGACGGAAACCCAGCCCCAGCATTTT
NA	11	TRBV20-1	TRBJ2-3	NA	CSALSRNTQYF	TGCAGTGCTCTAAGTAGGAATACGCAGTATTTT
NA	15	TRBV7-9	TRBJ1-1	TRBD1	CASVGQGTMNTEAFF	TGTGCCAGCGTAGGACAGGGGACGATGAACACTGAAGCTTTCTTT
NA	15	TRBV7-3	TRBJ2-1	NA	CASSSGSATYNEQFF	TGTGCCAGTTCCTCGGGCAGTGCTACCTACAATGAGCAGTTCTTC